Sequencing of this TCR beta chain was carried out in a study of OX40 agonist ivuxolimab in advanced cancers. Study in general: The dose-escalation cohort had hepatocellular carcinoma, melanoma, renal cell or head and neck cancer. Study-level findings and limits: There were, on average, more expanded clones in CD8+ T cells than in CD4+.

The germline V gene encodes CDR1 LNHDA and CDR2 SQIVND (reference sequence). The CDR3 runs 16 residues. The germline V and J ends were trimmed by 1 base and 0 bases, with 12 bases remaining between them. Concerning this clone: Its antigen is undetermined.

Cycle 7 day 1, cycle 4 day 1, and baseline were the timepoints at which blood was sampled. The method was immunoSEQ multiplex PCR; TCRdb's version includes in-frame clones alone and lacks a portion of them. Here the sample spans more than 50,000 clones, 70% to 90% being singletons. This sequence originates from an adult with an advanced solid tumor such as melanoma, head and neck, liver or kidney cancer. The source material was CD4+ or CD8+ T cells sorted from blood, sampled in a trial of the OX40 agonist ivuxolimab. The J gene is TRBJ2-5, the V gene TRBV19, with D possibly being TRBD1 (6 bases). The CDR3 DNA reads as TGTGCCAGTAGTATAGCGGGAACAGGGCACCAAGAGACCCAGTACTTC. Translation: CASSIAGTGHQETQYF.